This T cell receptor (beta chain) was sequenced during a study of T cell changes during pregnancy in multiple sclerosis. This clone was observed many times. Clones were read by immunoSEQ multiplex PCR, and TCRdb kept only the in-frame ones, dropping some. The repertoire holds roughly 88,000 clones, with more than 85% as singletons. From germline, CDR1 is MNHEY and CDR2 SVGAGI. Trimming removed 2 bases at V and 1 base at J, with 14 bases between. The CDR3 is 16 amino acids. This specimen consisted of peripheral blood, obtained in the first trimester of pregnancy. The chain employs TRBV6-5 and TRBJ1-1; D is possibly TRBD1 (6 bases). This receptor was obtained from a female donor with multiple sclerosis, enrolled in a pregnancy study. The CDR3 region is CASSYTWTVSNTEAFF. CDR3 nucleotide sequence: TGTGCCAGCAGTTACACGTGGACAGTATCGAACACTGAAGCTTTCTTT.